This is a list of T cell receptor beta chains from one sample in a study. TCRdb itself ran the RT-PCR reads through MiXCR, one entry per CDR3 protein. The sample records hundreds of thousands of distinct CDR3 sequences, 14% being singletons. The sequencing sample was made of memory CD4+ T cells from blood. These receptors were collected from a female donor in good health, serving as a healthy control. Both conserved end residues are part of each CDR3. Fields, in order: clone size, V gene, D gene, J gene, CDR3 DNA, CDR3 protein. A D gene is named only where the DNA matches it firmly. Clone size is given for some rows only: seen once, a few or many times, or a class if the clone is expanded.

>NA|TRBV12-3/TRBV12-4|TRBD2|TRBJ2-2
TGTGCCAGCACCCCTAGTCTGGCGGGAGGCACCGGGGAGCTGTTTTTT
CASTPSLAGGTGELFF
>few|TRBV7-8|NA|TRBJ2-4
TGTGCCAGCAGCGAGGCGCCTCAGGGTACATCCCCGCACATTCAGTACTTC
CASSEAPQGTSPHIQYF
>NA|TRBV4-3|NA|TRBJ2-5
TGCGCCAGCAGTTCCCACAGGCAAGAGACCCAGTACTTC
CASSSHRQETQYF
>NA|TRBV6-1|NA|TRBJ1-1
TGTGCCAGCAGTGAAGGGCCTCCCCGATACACTGAAGCTTTCTTT
CASSEGPPRYTEAFF
>few|TRBV27|NA|TRBJ1-1
TGTGCCAGCAGTTTGGGACCGGGCCCCCAAGCTTTCTTT
CASSLGPGPQAFF
>NA|TRBV18|TRBD1|TRBJ1-1
TGTGCCAGCCGGGCAGGGGGGGGCTCGAACACTGAAGCTTTCTTT
CASRAGGGSNTEAFF
>NA|TRBV12-3/TRBV12-4|TRBD1|TRBJ1-5
TGTGCCAGCACCGGGACAGGGGGCAATCTGCCCCAGCATTTT
CASTGTGGNLPQHF
>many|TRBV29-1|NA|TRBJ2-2
TGCGGGCACGGGGACACCGGGGAGCTGTTTTTT
CGHGDTGELFF
>few|TRBV5-1|NA|TRBJ2-7
TGCGCCAGCAGCTTGGGGGGCAGGGTGAACGAGCAGTACTTC
CASSLGGRVNEQYF
>few|TRBV30|NA|TRBJ1-2
TGTGCCTGGAGTGTGGACCGACCTCCGGGCTACACCTTC
CAWSVDRPPGYTF
>many|TRBV10-3|NA|TRBJ2-5
TGTGCCATCAGTGAGTGGGGTGGGGAGGAGACCCAGTACTTC
CAISEWGGEETQYF
>NA|TRBV20-1|TRBD2|TRBJ2-5
TGCAGTGCCCAAGGGACGACTAGCGGGAGGGCCGGGCAAGAGACCCAGTACTTC
CSAQGTTSGRAGQETQYF
>many|TRBV20-1|NA|TRBJ2-1
TGCAGTGCTAGACGGACTACTCGCAATGAGCAGTTCTTC
CSARRTTRNEQFF
>many|TRBV5-1|TRBD2|TRBJ2-1
TGCGCCAGCAGCCCCGGACTAGCGGGGCAGAGCTCCTACAATGAGCAGTTCTTC
CASSPGLAGQSSYNEQFF
>NA|TRBV7-2|TRBD2|TRBJ2-1
TGTGCCAGCAGCTCGGGACTAGCAGGAACTGAGCAGTTCTTC
CASSSGLAGTEQFF
>many|TRBV5-1|TRBD2|TRBJ2-1
TGCGCCAGCAGCTTGGCTAGCGGGAGGTTGAATGAGCAGTTCTTC
CASSLASGRLNEQFF
>NA|TRBV7-6|TRBD1|TRBJ1-1
TGTGCCAGCAGCCCTAGACCGGGACAGGGGGCGAGAACTGAAGCTTTCTTT
CASSPRPGQGARTEAFF
>few|TRBV30|TRBD1|TRBJ1-2
TGTGCCTGGAGTCAGGGGGCGCCTGGCTACACCTTC
CAWSQGAPGYTF
>many|TRBV20-1|NA|TRBJ2-3
TGCAGTGCTAGAGATGGCGGGAGCACAGATACGCAGTATTTT
CSARDGGSTDTQYF
>NA|TRBV30|TRBD2|TRBJ2-1
TGTGCCTGGAGCGCTTATCCCTCAGGGGTAACGGGAGGGTGGTCCTACAATGAGCAGTTCTTC
CAWSAYPSGVTGGWSYNEQFF
>few|TRBV20-1|NA|TRBJ1-1
TGCAGTGCTAGAGATCGGATAGGAGCCACTGAAGCTTTCTTT
CSARDRIGATEAFF
>few|TRBV20-1|NA|TRBJ1-4
TGCAGTGCAGGGGCGGTCGCAAGCGGGAATGAAAAACTGTTTTTT
CSAGAVASGNEKLFF
>NA|TRBV19|NA|TRBJ1-6
TGTGCCAGTAGTCGCGCGGATTCACCCCTCCACTTT
CASSRADSPLHF
>once|TRBV5-1|NA|TRBJ1-1
TGCGCCAGCAGCTTGGAAGGGACCGACAACACTGAAGCTTTCTTT
CASSLEGTDNTEAFF
>few|TRBV20-1|NA|TRBJ1-6
TGCAGTGCTAGCGTGAATAGGTGGAATTCACCCCTCCACTTT
CSASVNRWNSPLHF
>many|TRBV4-3|NA|TRBJ2-3
TGCGCCAGCAGCCAAGATTCCACAGATACGCAGTATTTT
CASSQDSTDTQYF
>many|TRBV10-1|NA|TRBJ2-1
TGCGCCAGCAGTGATACGGGCTACACCTACGGTGAGCAGTTCTTC
CASSDTGYTYGEQFF
>NA|TRBV15|NA|TRBJ2-2
TGTGCCACCAGCAGAGCACGGACAGAGGGGGAGCTGTTTTTT
CATSRARTEGELFF
>few|TRBV29-1|TRBD1|TRBJ2-3
TGCAGCGTTGAACCGGTGGACAGGACTAGCACAGATACGCAGTATTTT
CSVEPVDRTSTDTQYF
>many|TRBV4-1|TRBD2|TRBJ2-7
TGCGCCAGCAGCCAAGATGTGAGCGGGAGGGCCTTTTTTTCGAAGTACGAGCAGTACTTC
CASSQDVSGRAFFSKYEQYF
>few|TRBV12-3/TRBV12-4|NA|TRBJ1-5
TGTGCCAGCAGTTTAATGGGAAGGGGCAATCAGCCCCAGCATTTT
CASSLMGRGNQPQHF
>few|TRBV20-1|TRBD2|TRBJ2-1
TGCAGTGCTAGTAAGACTAGCGGTTACAATGAGCAGTTCTTC
CSASKTSGYNEQFF
>NA|TRBV9|NA|TRBJ2-3
TGTGCCAGCAGCGTATTGACAGGAGTGGATACGCAGTATTTT
CASSVLTGVDTQYF
>NA|TRBV11-2|NA|TRBJ1-3
TGTGCCAGCAGCCGTAATGAGGACACCATATATTTT
CASSRNEDTIYF
>many|TRBV10-3|TRBD2|TRBJ2-3
TGTGCCATCAGTCCAGGACTAGCGGGAGCAACAGATACGCAGTATTTT
CAISPGLAGATDTQYF
>many|TRBV20-1|TRBD2|TRBJ2-1
TGCAGTGCTCGGCCGGGACTAGCGGACAGTGAGCAGTTCTTC
CSARPGLADSEQFF
>few|TRBV6-6|TRBD2|TRBJ2-1
TGTGCCAGCCAAACGGGGACTAGCGGGGCGATTGAGCAGTTCTTC
CASQTGTSGAIEQFF
>many|TRBV20-1|NA|TRBJ2-1
TGCAGTGCTAGTCCCCCCCTCAATGAGCAGTTCTTC
CSASPPLNEQFF
>few|TRBV11-1|NA|TRBJ2-6
TGTGCCAGCAGCTACGTCATCGGCTCTGGGGCCAACGTCCTGACTTTC
CASSYVIGSGANVLTF
>few|TRBV7-2|TRBD2|TRBJ2-1
TGTGCCAGCAGTTTTAATCCTAGCGGCGAGCAGTTCTTC
CASSFNPSGEQFF
>few|TRBV20-1|NA|TRBJ1-2
TGCAGTGCCGACGTGGGGGAGGGGAGTGGCTACACCTTC
CSADVGEGSGYTF
>NA|TRBV4-1|NA|TRBJ1-2
TGCGCCAGCAGCCAAAAGGGGAGTAGTGGGGGAAACTATGGCTACACCTTC
CASSQKGSSGGNYGYTF
>few|TRBV7-3|NA|TRBJ1-1
TGTGCCAGCAGCACCGACGGACAGAGCGGGACTGAAGCTTTCTTT
CASSTDGQSGTEAFF
>few|TRBV12-3/TRBV12-4|TRBD1|TRBJ2-7
TGTGCCAGCAGTTGGCCGGGACAGGGGTTCATCGAGCAGTACTTC
CASSWPGQGFIEQYF
>many|TRBV5-1|NA|TRBJ1-1
TGCGCCAGCAGCTTGGGTACGACAGTAATGAACACTGAAGCTTTCTTT
CASSLGTTVMNTEAFF